This T cell receptor (beta chain) was identified in a study of cytomegalovirus exposure and HLA in healthy donors. Findings and limits, study-wide: As a later analysis showed, several of the most significant clusters appeared to be linked to common viral pathogens. Clonal expansion, a later analysis showed, was greater in HLA-associated TCR beta chains than in equally common others. Presence/absence analysis assumed near-uniform sequencing depth across donors.

Trimming cost V 2 bases and J 10 bases; bases outside gene matches: 11. The CDR3 extends over 14 amino acids. Per the germline V gene, CDR1 is SGDLS and CDR2 is YYNGEE. In the PCR, 60 Vbeta and 13 Jbeta primers were used. Data came from immunoSEQ multiplex PCR; TCRdb stores just in-frame clones and leaves some out. Among some 170,000 clones listed, roughly four fifths were seen once. Remarks on this clone: What it binds is not known.

This TCR was recovered from a man aged 55 to 70 in good health and CMV-seronegative. Sequencing input: PBMCs. The V and J genes are TRBV9 and TRBJ1-1; 7 nucleotides match TRBD1. The CDR3: CASSVTGAQTRAFF. CDR3 DNA sequence: TGTGCCAGCAGCGTTACAGGGGCCCAAACGAGAGCTTTCTTT.